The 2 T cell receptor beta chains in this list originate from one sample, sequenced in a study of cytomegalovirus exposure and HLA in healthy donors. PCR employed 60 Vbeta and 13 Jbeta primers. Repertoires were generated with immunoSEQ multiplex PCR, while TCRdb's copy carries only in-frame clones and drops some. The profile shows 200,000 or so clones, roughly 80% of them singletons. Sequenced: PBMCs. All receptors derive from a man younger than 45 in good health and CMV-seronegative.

The CDR3 spells CASSVVAGGRDTQYF. The CDR3 nucleotides read TGTGCCAGCAGCGTTGTAGCGGGGGGGAGGGATACGCAGTATTTT. This sequence joins TRBV9 and TRBJ2-3; 11 nucleotides line up with TRBD2. This CDR3 region has 15 residues. Germline loops: CDR1 SGDLS, CDR2 YYNGEE. J gave up 6 bases and V 2 bases, and 5 bases lay outside the gene matches.

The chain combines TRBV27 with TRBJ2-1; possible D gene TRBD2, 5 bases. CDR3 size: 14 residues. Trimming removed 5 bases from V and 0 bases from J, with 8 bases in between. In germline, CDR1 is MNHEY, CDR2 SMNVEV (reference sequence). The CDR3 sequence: CASSQAVSYNEQFF. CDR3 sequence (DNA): TGTGCCAGCAGTCAAGCGGTCTCCTACAATGAGCAGTTCTTC.